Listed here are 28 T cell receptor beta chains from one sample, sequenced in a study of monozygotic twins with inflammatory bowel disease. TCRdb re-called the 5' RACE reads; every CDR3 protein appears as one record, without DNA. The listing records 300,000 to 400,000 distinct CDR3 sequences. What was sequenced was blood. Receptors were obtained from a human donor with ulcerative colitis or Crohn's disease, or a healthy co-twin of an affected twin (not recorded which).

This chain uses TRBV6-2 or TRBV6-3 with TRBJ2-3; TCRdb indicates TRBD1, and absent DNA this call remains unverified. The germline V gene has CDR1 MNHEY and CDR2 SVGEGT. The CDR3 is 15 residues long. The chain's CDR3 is CASSKGQGVTDTQYF.

The CDR3 here is CASSFGTAENSPLHF. The chain carries TRBV12-3 or TRBV12-4 and TRBJ1-6. This CDR3 is 15 amino acids long.

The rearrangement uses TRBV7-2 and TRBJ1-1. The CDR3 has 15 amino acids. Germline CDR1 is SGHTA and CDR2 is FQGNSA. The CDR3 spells CASSFLRLLNTEAFF.

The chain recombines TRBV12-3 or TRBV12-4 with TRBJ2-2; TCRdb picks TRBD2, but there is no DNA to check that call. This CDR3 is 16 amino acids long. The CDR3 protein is CASSPPGLAIAGELFF.

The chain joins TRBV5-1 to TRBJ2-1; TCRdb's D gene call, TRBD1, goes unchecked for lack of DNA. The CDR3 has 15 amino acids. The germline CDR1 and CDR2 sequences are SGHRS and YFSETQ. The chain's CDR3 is CASSLQGIRENEQFF.

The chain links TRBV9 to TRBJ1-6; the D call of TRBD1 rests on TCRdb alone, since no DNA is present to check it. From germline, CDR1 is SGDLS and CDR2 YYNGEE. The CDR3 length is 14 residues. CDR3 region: CASSVTGYNSPLHF.

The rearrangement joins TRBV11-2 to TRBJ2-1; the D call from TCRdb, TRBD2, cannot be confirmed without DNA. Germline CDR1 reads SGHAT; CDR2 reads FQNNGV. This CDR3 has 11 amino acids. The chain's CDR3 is CASSPSREQFF.

The CDR3 reads CASSLAAGGLQETQYF. The V call is TRBV12-3 or TRBV12-4, the J call TRBJ2-5; TCRdb's D call of TRBD2 is untestable without DNA. The CDR3 is 16 amino acids.

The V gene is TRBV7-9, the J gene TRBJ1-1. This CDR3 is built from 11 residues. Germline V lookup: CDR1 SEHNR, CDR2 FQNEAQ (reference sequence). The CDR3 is CASSLESEAFF.

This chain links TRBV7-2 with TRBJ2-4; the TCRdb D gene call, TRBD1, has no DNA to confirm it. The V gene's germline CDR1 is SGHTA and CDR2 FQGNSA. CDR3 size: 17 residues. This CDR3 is CASSLVPGGLAKNIQYF.

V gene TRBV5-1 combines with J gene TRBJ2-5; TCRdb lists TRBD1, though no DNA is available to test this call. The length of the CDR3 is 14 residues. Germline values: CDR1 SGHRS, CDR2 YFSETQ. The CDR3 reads CASSFGQVQETQYF.

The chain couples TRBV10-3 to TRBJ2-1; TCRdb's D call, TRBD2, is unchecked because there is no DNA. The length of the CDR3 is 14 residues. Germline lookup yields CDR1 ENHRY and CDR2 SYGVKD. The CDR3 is CAISDLAGVYEQFF.

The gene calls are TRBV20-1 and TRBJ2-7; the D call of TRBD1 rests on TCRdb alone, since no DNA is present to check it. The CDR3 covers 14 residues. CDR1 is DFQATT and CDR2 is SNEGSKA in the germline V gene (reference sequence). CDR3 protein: CSATGTELTYEQYF.

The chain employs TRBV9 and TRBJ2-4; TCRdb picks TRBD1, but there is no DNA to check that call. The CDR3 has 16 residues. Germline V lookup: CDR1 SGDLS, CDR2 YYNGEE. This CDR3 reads CASSVSFKGGKNIQYF.

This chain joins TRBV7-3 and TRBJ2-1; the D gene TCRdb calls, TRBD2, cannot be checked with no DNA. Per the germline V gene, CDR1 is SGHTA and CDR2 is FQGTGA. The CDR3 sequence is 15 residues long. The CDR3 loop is CASSLVGTSGNEQFF.

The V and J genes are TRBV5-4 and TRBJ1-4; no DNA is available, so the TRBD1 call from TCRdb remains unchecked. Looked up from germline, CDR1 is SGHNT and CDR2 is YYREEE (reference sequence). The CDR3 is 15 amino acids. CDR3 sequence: CASSLGPGSNEKLFF.

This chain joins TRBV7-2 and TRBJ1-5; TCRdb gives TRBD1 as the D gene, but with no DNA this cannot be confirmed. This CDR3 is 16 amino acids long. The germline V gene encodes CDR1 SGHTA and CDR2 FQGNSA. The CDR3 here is CASSGTGGPRNQPQHF.

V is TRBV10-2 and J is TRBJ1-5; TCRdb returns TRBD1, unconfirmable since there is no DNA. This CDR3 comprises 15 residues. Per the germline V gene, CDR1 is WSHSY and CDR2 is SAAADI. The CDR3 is CASNTGPNSNQPQHF.

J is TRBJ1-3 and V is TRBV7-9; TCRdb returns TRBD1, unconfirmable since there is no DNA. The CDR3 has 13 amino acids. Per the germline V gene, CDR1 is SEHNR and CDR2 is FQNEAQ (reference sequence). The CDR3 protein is CASKSGRGNTIYF.

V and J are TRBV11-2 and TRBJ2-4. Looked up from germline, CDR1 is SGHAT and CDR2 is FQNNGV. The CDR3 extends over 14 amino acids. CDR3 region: CASSFVRAKNIQYF.

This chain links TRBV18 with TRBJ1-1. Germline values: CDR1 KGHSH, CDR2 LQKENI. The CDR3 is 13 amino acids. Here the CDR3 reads CASSADRTTEAFF. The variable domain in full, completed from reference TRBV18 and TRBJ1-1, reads NAGVMQNPRHLVRRRGQEARLRCSPMKGHSHVYWYRQLPEEGLKFMVYLQKENIIDESGMPKERFSAEFPKEGPSILRIQQVVRGDSAAYFCASSADRTTEAFFGQGTRLTVV.

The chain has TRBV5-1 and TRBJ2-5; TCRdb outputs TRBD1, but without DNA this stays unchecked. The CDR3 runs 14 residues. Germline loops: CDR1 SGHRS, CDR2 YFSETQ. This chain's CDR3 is CASSFRGEQETQYF.

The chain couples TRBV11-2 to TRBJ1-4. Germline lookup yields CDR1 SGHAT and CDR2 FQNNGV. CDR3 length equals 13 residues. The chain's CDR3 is CASSSSGDEKLFF. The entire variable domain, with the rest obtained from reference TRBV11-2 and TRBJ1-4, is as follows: EAGVAQSPRYKIIEKRQSVAFWCNPISGHATLYWYQQILGQGPKLLIQFQNNGVVDDSQLPKDRFSAERLKGVDSTLKIQPAKLEDSAVYLCASSSSGDEKLFFGSGTQLSVL.

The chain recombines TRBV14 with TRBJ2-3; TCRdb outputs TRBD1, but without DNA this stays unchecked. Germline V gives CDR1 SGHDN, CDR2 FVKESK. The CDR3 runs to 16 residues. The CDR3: CASSPWTGQGADTQYF.

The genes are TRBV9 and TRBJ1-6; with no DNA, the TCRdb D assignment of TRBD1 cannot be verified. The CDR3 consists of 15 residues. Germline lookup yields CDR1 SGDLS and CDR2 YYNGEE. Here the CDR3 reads CASSARDSNNSPLHF.

CDR3 sequence: CASSLVGQSSYEQYF. J is TRBJ2-7 and V is TRBV28; no DNA is available, so the TRBD1 call from TCRdb remains unchecked. CDR3 length: 15 residues. Germline CDR1 and CDR2: MDHEN and SYDVKM.

The CDR3 reads CASSFLRTATYEQYF. V gene TRBV6-5 combines with J gene TRBJ2-7; checking the TCRdb D call of TRBD1 is not possible without DNA. The germline V gene encodes CDR1 MNHEY and CDR2 SVGAGI. This CDR3 is 15 amino acids long.

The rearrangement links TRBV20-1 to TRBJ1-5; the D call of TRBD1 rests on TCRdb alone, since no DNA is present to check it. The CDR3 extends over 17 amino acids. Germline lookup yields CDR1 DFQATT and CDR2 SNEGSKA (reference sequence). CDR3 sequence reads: CSAILVPGARSNQPQHF.